These 28 T cell receptor beta chains share one sample of origin, sequenced in a study of T cells in women clearing cervical HPV infection. Using immunoSEQ multiplex PCR, the repertoire was profiled, and TCRdb retains in-frame clones only, with some absent. This sample's table reports around 31,000 clones. The sequenced sample was blood buffy coat. The receptors stem from a woman between 18 and 70 years old with a cervical HPV16 infection that either progressed to CIN3+ or cleared (not recorded which).

Notes on this clone: Read data end 3 residues before the CDR3 end; the end is taken from the germline J gene. The J gene is TRBJ1-2, the V gene TRBV19; D possibly corresponds to TRBD1 (5 bases). The germline V gene encodes CDR1 LNHDA and CDR2 SQIVND (reference sequence). The CDR3 loop spans 15 amino acids. The CDR3 spells CASKVGGTRNNDYTF. The DNA read from the CDR3 is TGTGCCAGTAAGGTCGGCGGGACTAGGAACAATGAC.

As regards this clone: The read stops 3 residues short of the end of the CDR3; the missing end is completed from the germline J gene. The chain links TRBV5-6 to TRBJ2-1, with TRBD2 matching over 8 bases. The V segment lost 5 bases and the J segment 8 bases; nucleotides outside the gene matches: 9. CDR1 SGHDT and CDR2 YYEEEE come from the germline V gene. This CDR3 spans 14 amino acids. Incomplete CDR3 DNA: TGTGCCAGCAGTTCGGGGGGGAGAGAGGATGAG. It encodes CASSSGGREDE. From start to end, the CDR3 is CASSSGGREDEQFF. The full variable domain, its missing parts supplied by reference TRBV5-6 and TRBJ2-1, is DAGVTQSPTHLIKTRGQQVTLRCSPKSGHDTVSWYQQALGQGPQFIFQYYEEEERQRGNFPDRFSGHQFPNYSSELNVNALLLGDSALYLCASSSGGREDEQFFGPGTRLTVL.

In regard to this clone: The read falls 3 residues short of the CDR3 end, and the missing part is taken from the germline J gene. This chain connects TRBV2 to TRBJ2-1; D is uncertain. CDR1 and CDR2 (germline): SNHLY, FYNNEI. V was cut by 2 bases and J by 4 bases, with 6 bases left in between. CDR3 length equals 13 residues. The DNA read from the CDR3 is TGTGCCAGCAGTGAACTGTCTTACAATGAG. Its protein is CASSELSYNE. The CDR3 in its entirety is CASSELSYNEQFF. The complete variable domain, with remaining parts taken from reference TRBV2 and TRBJ2-1, reads EPEVTQTPSHQVTQMGQEVILRCVPISNHLYFYWYRQILGQKVEFLVSFYNNEISEKSEIFDDQFSVERPDGSNFTLKIRSTKLEDSAMYFCASSELSYNEQFFGPGTRLTVL.

Turning to this clone: The read ends 3 residues before the CDR3 terminus; that terminus is restored from the germline J gene. This chain uses TRBV7-3 with TRBJ1-2; D perhaps matches TRBD1 (5 bases). The germline CDR1 and CDR2 sequences are SGHTA and FQGTGA. The CDR3 contains 16 residues. The CDR3 DNA, read in part, is TGTGCCAGCAGTTCAACCCCGGGACTAGACACAGATACC. Amino acids: CASSSTPGLDTDT. The full CDR3 reads CASSSTPGLDTDTYTF.

Remarks on this clone: The read finishes 3 residues shy of the CDR3 end, and the germline J gene is used to complete it. This chain joins TRBV5-1 and TRBJ1-2, with a weak D call TRBD1 (6 bases). The CDR3 covers 15 residues. V was shortened by 1 base and J by 2 bases, with 12 bases between the two germline ends. The V gene's germline CDR1 is SGHRS and CDR2 YFSETQ. CDR3 amino acids: CASSLRSGANYGYTF. The CDR3 DNA, read in part, is TGCGCCAGCAGCTTGAGGTCAGGGGCCAACTATGGC.

By frequency, this clone is medium-sized. Read sequence stops 3 residues before the CDR3 end, and the germline J gene provides the missing end. The rearrangement links TRBV10-1 to TRBJ2-4; 7 positions match TRBD1. CDR1 and CDR2 (germline): WNHNN, SYGVQD (reference sequence). CDR3 length equals 14 residues. V lost 0 bases and J lost 4; bases outside the gene matches: 0. The CDR3 region is CASSESGQKNIQYF. CDR3 DNA, as far as it was read: TGCGCCAGCAGTGAGTCGGGACAGAAAAACATT.

As for this clone: The sequenced fragment ends 3 residues before the CDR3 boundary, so the rest is inferred from the germline J gene. This chain joins TRBV20-1 and TRBJ1-5, with D possibly TRBD1 on 6 matching bases. The CDR3 is made up of 13 amino acids. Germline V gene data show CDR1 as DFQATT and CDR2 as SNEGSKA (reference sequence). V was pared by 4 bases and J by 4 bases, with 11 bases between. CDR3 residues: CSATGHQNQPQHF. The CDR3 bases that were read are TGCAGTGCTACGGGACACCAAAATCAGCCC.

About this clone itself: The read ends 3 residues shy of where the CDR3 ends; the end is completed using the germline J gene. This rearrangement joins TRBV2 to TRBJ1-2; no clear D gene. This CDR3 has 16 residues. Per the germline V gene, CDR1 is SNHLY and CDR2 is FYNNEI. Here the CDR3 reads CASSVGRVPVAYDYTF. Partial CDR3 DNA: TGTGCCAGCAGTGTAGGGCGGGTGCCGGTTGCGTACGAC.

With respect to this clone: The read terminates 3 residues before the CDR3 end, so the remaining end is supplied by the germline J gene. This chain links TRBV20-1 with TRBJ2-7; possibly TRBD1 for D (6 bases). Germline CDR1 reads DFQATT; CDR2 reads SNEGSKA (reference sequence). V gave up 3 bases and J gave up 3 bases, with 9 bases separating them. The CDR3 is 12 residues long. Partial CDR3 DNA: TGCAGTGCTAGCTTAGGGGGCTACGAG. Its translation is CSASLGGYE. The CDR3, in full, reads CSASLGGYEQYF.

As concerns this clone: The read gets to within 3 residues of the CDR3 end, and the germline J gene fills in the rest. This chain links TRBV7-7 with TRBJ2-3; a weak D match, TRBD2 (7 bases). CDR1 is SSHAT and CDR2 is FNYEAQ in the germline V gene (reference sequence). The CDR3 loop spans 15 amino acids. The sequenced part of the CDR3 DNA is TGTGCCAGCAGCTTAGGGCGGGGGCAACAAGAGACG. It codes for CASSLGRGQQET. The entire CDR3 is CASSLGRGQQETQYF.

As concerns this clone: Read data end 3 residues before the CDR3 end; the end is taken from the germline J gene. V and J are TRBV7-8 and TRBJ1-2, with 12 bases matching TRBD1. The CDR3 is 14 amino acids. Germline V gives CDR1 SGHVS, CDR2 FQNEAQ. CDR3 DNA, as far as it was read: TGTGCCAGCAGCATGGGACAGGGGGCCTACGAC. This gives the protein CASSMGQGAYD. The complete CDR3 sequence is CASSMGQGAYDYTF. The full variable domain, completed using reference TRBV7-8 and TRBJ1-2, is GAGVSQSPRYKVAKRGQDVALRCDPISGHVSLFWYQQALGQGPEFLTYFQNEAQLDKSGLPSDRFFAERPEGSVSTLKIQRTQQEDSAVYLCASSMGQGAYDYTFGSGTRLTVV.

Comments on this clone: The read comes to an end 3 residues before the CDR3 does, leaving the germline J gene to fill in the end. This sequence joins TRBV30 and TRBJ1-1, with D perhaps TRBD1 (6 bases). V gave up 3 bases and J gave up 1 base, with 9 bases separating them. Germline CDR1 is GTSNPN and CDR2 is SVGIG (reference sequence). The CDR3 consists of 13 residues. The DNA read from the CDR3 is TGTGCCTGGAGACAGGGAGAGAACACTGAA. Protein product: CAWRQGENTE. The full CDR3 sequence reads CAWRQGENTEAFF.

As to this clone: Read data end 3 residues before the CDR3 end; the end is taken from the germline J gene. V gene TRBV19 combines with J gene TRBJ2-6; TRBD2 is a possible D gene (5 bases). The CDR3 is made up of 15 amino acids. Germline V lookup: CDR1 LNHDA, CDR2 SQIVND (reference sequence). The germline V and J ends were trimmed by 3 bases and 2 bases, with 8 bases remaining between them. The covered CDR3 bases are TGTGCCAGTAGTATGAGGGTGGCTGGGGCCAACGTC. Amino acids: CASSMRVAGANV. The full CDR3 sequence reads CASSMRVAGANVLTF.

Turning to this clone: The read finishes 3 residues shy of the CDR3 end, and the germline J gene is used to complete it. This same CDR3 is encoded by further DNA sequences in the sample. V and J are TRBV29-1 and TRBJ1-2; 7 bases match TRBD1. CDR1 is SQVTM, CDR2 ANQGSEA, per germline. V lost 4 bases and J lost 0; bases outside the gene matches: 5. The CDR3 covers 14 residues. CDR3 bases read: TGCAGCGTTGGAAGACAGGGAGCTAACTATGGC. This sequence encodes CSVGRQGANYG. The entire CDR3 protein reads CSVGRQGANYGYTF.

Worth noting for this clone: Read sequence stops 3 residues before the CDR3 end, and the germline J gene provides the missing end. V and J are TRBV5-1 and TRBJ2-5; possible D gene TRBD1, 5 bases. The germline V and J ends were trimmed by 0 bases and 0 bases, with 6 bases remaining between them. The CDR3 spans 14 residues. The germline V gene encodes CDR1 SGHRS and CDR2 YFSETQ. The sequenced part of the CDR3 DNA is TGCGCCAGCAGCTTGGGACAGTACCAAGAGACC. This sequence encodes CASSLGQYQET. The whole CDR3 protein reads CASSLGQYQETQYF.

CDR3 DNA (partial): TGTGCCAGTAGTATAGATCTCTGGCGGGGGGATACTGAC. This gives the protein CASSIDLWRGDTD. The full CDR3 reads CASSIDLWRGDTDYTF. The rearrangement joins TRBV19 to TRBJ1-2; tentative D call: TRBD1 (5 bases). The read finishes 3 residues shy of the CDR3 end, and the germline J gene is used to complete it. CDR1 and CDR2 (germline): LNHDA, SQIVND (reference sequence). The CDR3 consists of 16 residues.

In the case of this clone: The read terminates 3 residues before the CDR3 end, so the remaining end is supplied by the germline J gene. The chain recombines TRBV4-1 with TRBJ1-1, with a tentative D call TRBD1 (6 bases). V was cut by 3 bases and J by 2 bases, with 13 bases left in between. There are 15 residues in the CDR3. Germline V gene data show CDR1 as MGHRA and CDR2 as YSYEKL. The CDR3 reads CASSHRDRTNTEAFF. The CDR3 DNA, read in part, is TGCGCCAGCAGCCATAGAGACAGGACTAACACTGAA.

As to this clone: The observed sequence ends 3 residues before the CDR3 terminus, with the missing tail filled in from the germline J gene. The genes are TRBV29-1 and TRBJ2-3; 9 positions match TRBD1. The CDR3 loop spans 14 amino acids. The germline V gene encodes CDR1 SQVTM and CDR2 ANQGSEA. CDR3 bases read: TGCAGCGCCCTTCGACAGGGGGTTTGGGAGACG. This encodes CSALRQGVWET. In full, the CDR3 is CSALRQGVWETQYF.

This CDR3 reads CASSLAAGPYEQYF. CDR3 DNA, as far as it was read: TGCGCCAGCAGCTTGGCCGCAGGCCCCTACGAG. The chain links TRBV5-1 to TRBJ2-7; no reliable D call. Read sequence stops 3 residues before the CDR3 end, and the germline J gene provides the missing end. V lost 0 bases and J 2 bases, leaving 9 bases between the germline ends. The CDR3 has 14 amino acids. CDR1 and CDR2 from the germline V gene are SGHRS and YFSETQ.

A note on this clone: The CDR3 goes on 3 residues after the read ends, and that part is filled in from the germline J gene. The rearrangement uses TRBV19 and TRBJ1-1; no clear D gene. Trimming removed 1 base at V and 5 bases at J, with 14 bases between. The CDR3 loop spans 15 amino acids. The germline CDR1 and CDR2 sequences are LNHDA and SQIVND (reference sequence). The CDR3: CASSIAQRVGTEAFF. CDR3 DNA, as far as it was read: TGTGCCAGTAGTATAGCGCAGAGGGTAGGGACTGAA.

The part of the CDR3 DNA that was read is TGTGCCAGCAGCTTAGCAGCGGGGGGGCACGAG. This sequence encodes CASSLAAGGHE. The full CDR3 reads CASSLAAGGHEQYF. The chain links TRBV7-2 to TRBJ2-7, with 10 bases lining up with TRBD2. Read sequence stops 3 residues before the CDR3 end, and the germline J gene provides the missing end. Germline lookup yields CDR1 SGHTA and CDR2 FQGNSA. Trimming took 0 bases from V and 5 from J; bases not matched to a gene: 1. CDR3 length: 14 amino acids.

Of note for this clone: The DNA ends 3 residues before the CDR3 does, and the rest of the CDR3 is filled in from the germline J gene. The rearrangement joins TRBV19 to TRBJ1-2; D possibly corresponds to TRBD1 (6 bases). Deletions cut 2 bases from V and 7 bases from J, with 17 bases between. The CDR3 consists of 15 residues. CDR1 is LNHDA, CDR2 SQIVND, per germline (reference sequence). The sequenced CDR3 bases are TGTGCCAGTAGTATAATAACAGGGTGGATAGTTGGC. It encodes CASSIITGWIVG. The whole CDR3 protein reads CASSIITGWIVGYTF.

The sequenced CDR3 bases are TGTGCCTGGAGTGTACAGGAGGGCCAGACC. It codes for CAWSVQEGQT. The full CDR3 reads CAWSVQEGQTQYF. This chain joins TRBV30 and TRBJ2-5, with a weak D call TRBD2 (6 bases). The read is 3 residues too short to cover the CDR3 end, so that end is filled in from the germline J gene. Germline V gene sequence: CDR1 GTSNPN, CDR2 SVGIG (reference sequence). This CDR3 has 13 residues. V lost 0 bases, J lost 6 bases, and 11 bases lay in between. Combining the CDR3 with reference TRBV30 and TRBJ2-5 gives the whole variable domain SQTIHQWPATLVQPVGSPLSLECTVEGTSNPNLYWYRQAAGRGLQLLFYSVGIGQISSEVPQNLSASRPQDRQFILSSKKLLLSDSGFYLCAWSVQEGQTQYFGPGTRLLVL.

With respect to this clone: The read terminates 3 residues before the CDR3 end, so the remaining end is supplied by the germline J gene. The chain links TRBV20-1 to TRBJ2-1; 14 bases agree with TRBD2. The CDR3 runs 15 residues. Germline V gives CDR1 DFQATT, CDR2 SNEGSKA (reference sequence). V lost 1 base to trimming and J lost 8 bases; unmatched junction nucleotides: 4. The CDR3 sequence: CSARVTSGGAYEQFF. Incomplete CDR3 DNA: TGCAGTGCTAGAGTGACTAGCGGGGGGGCCTATGAG.

A word on this clone: Read sequence stops 3 residues before the CDR3 end, and the germline J gene provides the missing end. The V and J genes are TRBV5-1 and TRBJ2-7; D call uncertain. CDR1 SGHRS and CDR2 YFSETQ come from the germline V gene. Trimming cost V 1 base and J 0 bases, with 8 bases left between them. This CDR3 is 14 amino acids long. CDR3 DNA, as far as it was read: TGCGCCAGCAGCTTGACAGTTAGCTCCTACGAG. This encodes CASSLTVSSYE. In full, the CDR3 is CASSLTVSSYEQYF.

To note about this clone: The read terminates 3 residues before the CDR3 end, so the remaining end is supplied by the germline J gene. V is TRBV5-1 and J is TRBJ1-3, with a possible D match to TRBD1 (5 bases). Trimming removed 2 bases at V and 7 bases at J, with 13 bases between. The CDR3 spans 14 residues. CDR1 is SGHRS and CDR2 is YFSETQ in the germline V gene. Here the CDR3 reads CASSFGREANTIYF. The CDR3 DNA, read in part, is TGCGCCAGCAGCTTCGGCAGGGAGGCGAACACC.

In regard to this clone: The CDR3 extends 3 residues past the end of the read, so its final part is completed from the germline J gene. The chain joins TRBV2 to TRBJ1-6, with TRBD1 matching 11 bases. This CDR3 has 15 amino acids. From germline, CDR1 is SNHLY and CDR2 FYNNEI. Losses at the gene ends were 6 bases for V and 9 bases for J; bases not matched to a gene: 7. Incomplete CDR3 DNA: TGTGCCAGCAGCGAATGGGGGACAGGGGGTTCACCC. This encodes CASSEWGTGGSP. The entire CDR3 sequence reads CASSEWGTGGSPLHF.

On this clone: The read finishes 3 residues shy of the CDR3 end, and the germline J gene is used to complete it. The chain couples TRBV7-9 to TRBJ1-2; TRBD1 matches 7 bases. Germline V lookup: CDR1 SEHNR, CDR2 FQNEAQ (reference sequence). The CDR3 runs 13 residues. Trimming at V came to 5 bases and at J to 7 bases, leaving 7 bases not matched to a gene. CDR3 sequence: CASSSGTVGGYTF. The sequenced part of the CDR3 DNA is TGTGCCAGCAGCAGCGGGACAGTCGGTGGC.